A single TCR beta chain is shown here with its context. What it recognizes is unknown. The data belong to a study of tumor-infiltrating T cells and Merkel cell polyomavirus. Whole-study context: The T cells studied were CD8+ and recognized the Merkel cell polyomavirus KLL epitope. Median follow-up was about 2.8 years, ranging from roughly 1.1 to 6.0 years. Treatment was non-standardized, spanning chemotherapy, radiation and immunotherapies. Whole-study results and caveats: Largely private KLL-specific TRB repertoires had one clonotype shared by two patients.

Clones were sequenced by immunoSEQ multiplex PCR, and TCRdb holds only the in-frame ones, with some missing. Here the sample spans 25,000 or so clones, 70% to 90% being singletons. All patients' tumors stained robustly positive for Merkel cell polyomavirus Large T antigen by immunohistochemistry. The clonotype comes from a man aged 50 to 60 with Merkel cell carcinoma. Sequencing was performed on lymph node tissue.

CDR3 in amino acids: CASSLSAGLYEQYF. CDR3 coding DNA: TGTGCCAGCAGCTTATCGGCAGGGCTCTACGAGCAGTACTTC. This chain connects TRBV7-2 to TRBJ2-7; a possible D gene is TRBD1 (5 bases). In germline, CDR1 is SGHTA, CDR2 FQGNSA. The V and J ends lost 2 bases and 3 bases respectively, with 11 bases between them. The CDR3 is made up of 14 amino acids.